This TCR beta chain emerged from a study of T cell responses to AZD1222 COVID-19 vaccine. This table comes from immunoSEQ multiplex PCR, and its TCRdb copy is limited to in-frame clones, with some not included. The repertoire holds about 94,000 clones, with 70% to 90% as singletons. CDR1 is SQVTM, CDR2 ANQGSEA, per germline. The V gene lost 4 bases and the J gene lost 1 base, with 7 bases spanning the gap. CDR3 length: 12 amino acids. Study-wide results and limits: Spike-specific TCR breadth and depth both grew after two AZD1222 doses.

A note on this clone: Antigen specificity is unknown.

This receptor was obtained from an adult who received the AZD1222 COVID-19 vaccine. This chain links TRBV29-1 with TRBJ1-1, with no clear D. Source: peripheral blood, taken 28 days after the second AZD1222 dose. CDR3 amino acids: CSVVPGNTEAFF. CDR3 in DNA: TGCAGCGTTGTCCCGGGGAACACTGAAGCTTTCTTT.